Listed below are T cell receptor beta chains from one sample, sequenced in a study of blood T cell repertoires in COVID-19. Method: immunoSEQ multiplex PCR; TCRdb's copy keeps in-frame clones and lacks some. This table has 100,000 to 140,000 clones, about 89% appearing once. Source material: peripheral blood. The receptors stem from a middle-aged man with active or convalescent COVID-19. CDR3s include the opening cysteine and the closing phenylalanine or tryptophan. The D gene is left open where the match is weak. Clone size is not always given. Where it is, it says once, few, many or a class for expanded clones.

TRBV6-4	16	NA	NA	TRBJ1-5	TGTGCCAGCAGTGACCGGATTAACGGGGGCAATCAGCCCCAGCATTTT	CASSDRINGGNQPQHF
TRBV27	14	few	NA	TRBJ2-2	TGTGCCAGCAGTCCCGACTCCATCACCGGGGAGCTGTTTTTT	CASSPDSITGELFF
TRBV6-2/TRBV6-3	13	NA	TRBD1	TRBJ1-5	TGTGCCAGCAGTTGGGACAGCTATCAGCCCCAGCATTTT	CASSWDSYQPQHF
TRBV7-2	16	NA	NA	TRBJ2-3	TGTGCCAGCAGCTTAGGACCGGACAGACATACAGATACGCAGTATTTT	CASSLGPDRHTDTQYF
TRBV6-5	14	NA	NA	TRBJ2-2	TGTGCCAGCAGTAAAAGACAGGTATCCGGGGAGCTGTTTTTT	CASSKRQVSGELFF
TRBV10-3	16	NA	NA	TRBJ1-1	TGTGCCATCAGTGAGTCATTCAGGGGAATTGATACTGAAGCTTTCTTT	CAISESFRGIDTEAFF
TRBV14	13	NA	NA	TRBJ1-2	TGTGCCAGCAGACCCGACGGGGTCTATGGCTACACCTTC	CASRPDGVYGYTF
TRBV6-5	16	NA	TRBD2	TRBJ2-7	TGTGCCAGCAGTTACTGGGGCGGGAGTGTGGGCCACGAGCAGTACTTC	CASSYWGGSVGHEQYF
TRBV27	15	NA	TRBD2	TRBJ2-7	TGTGCCAGCAGTGAAGGACTAGCGGGAGCCTACGAGCAGTACTTC	CASSEGLAGAYEQYF
TRBV28	15	once	TRBD2	TRBJ2-7	TGTGCCAGCAGTCAACTTAGCGGGAGTGCCTACGAGCAGTACTTC	CASSQLSGSAYEQYF
TRBV27	13	NA	TRBD1	TRBJ1-2	TGTGCCAGCGGCCGGGACAGGGGCTATGGCTACACCTTC	CASGRDRGYGYTF
TRBV11-2	12	NA	NA	TRBJ2-1	TGTGCCAGCAGCTTAGTGCCAGGGGAGCAGTTCTTC	CASSLVPGEQFF
TRBV12-3/TRBV12-4	13	NA	TRBD1	TRBJ1-1	TGTGCCAGCAGTTTTACAGGGGGTACTGAAGCTTTCTTT	CASSFTGGTEAFF
TRBV21-1	13	NA	NA	TRBJ1-2	TGTGCCAGCAGCCGGGACAGTAACTATGGCTACACCTTC	CASSRDSNYGYTF
TRBV18	14	once	NA	TRBJ2-1	TGTGCCAGCTCACCTGCACAGGAGTACAATGAGCAGTTCTTC	CASSPAQEYNEQFF
TRBV7-2	17	NA	NA	TRBJ1-6	TGTGCCAGCAGCCCCCCTAGACAGAGCTCCTATAATTCACCCCTCCACTTT	CASSPPRQSSYNSPLHF
TRBV4-1	13	NA	NA	TRBJ2-1	TGCGCCAGCAGCCAAGCTTCAGGGGAGGAGCAGTTCTTC	CASSQASGEEQFF
TRBV4-1	13	once	NA	TRBJ2-7	TGCGCCAGCAGCCAACTCCAGGCCTACGAGCAGTACTTC	CASSQLQAYEQYF
TRBV10-3	16	once	TRBD2	TRBJ2-1	TGTGCCATCAGTGAGTCGAAGACGGGAGGGTCGGGTGAGCAGTTCTTC	CAISESKTGGSGEQFF
TRBV28	14	NA	NA	TRBJ1-1	TGTGCCAGCAGAACCGGGACACTGAACACTGAAGCTTTCTTT	CASRTGTLNTEAFF
TRBV9	16	NA	TRBD2	TRBJ2-2	TGTGCCAGCAGCCCCCGCCTAGCGGGAGTGGCCGGGGAGCTGTTTTTT	CASSPRLAGVAGELFF
TRBV7-2	13	once	TRBD1	TRBJ2-7	TGTGCCAGCAAACGGACAGGGTCGTACGAGCAGTACTTC	CASKRTGSYEQYF
TRBV25-1	13	NA	TRBD1	TRBJ1-1	TGTGCCAGCAGTGTGACAGGGTACACTGAAGCTTTCTTT	CASSVTGYTEAFF
TRBV5-1	13	NA	NA	TRBJ2-3	TGCGCCAGCAGCTTGATCCCTCGGGATACGCAGTATTTT	CASSLIPRDTQYF
TRBV4-1	14	NA	NA	TRBJ2-2	TGCGCCAGCAGCCGGACAGTCAACACCGGGGAGCTGTTTTTT	CASSRTVNTGELFF
TRBV5-6	15	NA	TRBD1	TRBJ1-2	TGTGCCAGCAGCCGATCACCTACAGGGGTGGAAGGCTACACCTTC	CASSRSPTGVEGYTF
TRBV6-5	15	NA	NA	TRBJ1-2	TGTGCCAGCAGTTACGGCATGGAGGCGACGGGTGGCTACACCTTC	CASSYGMEATGGYTF
TRBV5-4	14	NA	NA	TRBJ2-6	TGTGCCAGCACCAACAGCTCTGGGGCCAACGTCCTGACTTTC	CASTNSSGANVLTF
TRBV30	14	few	TRBD2	TRBJ2-7	TGTGCCTGGAGGGGACTAGCGGGTACCTACGAGCAGTACTTC	CAWRGLAGTYEQYF
TRBV5-8	15	NA	TRBD1	TRBJ2-7	TGTGCCAGCAGCTTCGGGCGGGACAGGGCATACGAGCAGTACTTC	CASSFGRDRAYEQYF
TRBV4-3	16	few	NA	TRBJ1-5	TGCGCCAGCAGCCAAGATGCAGTTTATAGCAATCAGCCCCAGCATTTT	CASSQDAVYSNQPQHF
TRBV4-3	12	NA	NA	TRBJ2-7	TGCGCCAGCAGCCAAGAGGGGGGAGAGCAGTACTTC	CASSQEGGEQYF
TRBV28	19	NA	NA	TRBJ2-5	TGTGCCAGCAGTTTAATGAGGTCTCTAGCGCCCCAAGGGAGAGAGACCCAGTACTTC	CASSLMRSLAPQGRETQYF
TRBV30	15	NA	NA	TRBJ2-5	TGTGCCTGGAGTGTAGGGGTTCCTAGAGAAGAGACCCAGTACTTC	CAWSVGVPREETQYF
TRBV2	15	once	TRBD1	TRBJ1-5	TGTGCCAGCAGTCCCGGGACAGGGGTAAATCAGCCCCAGCATTTT	CASSPGTGVNQPQHF
TRBV10-2	15	NA	TRBD1	TRBJ2-3	TGCGCCAGCAGTGAACAGGACAGGGCCACAGATACGCAGTATTTT	CASSEQDRATDTQYF
TRBV5-5	16	NA	TRBD2	TRBJ2-2	TGTGCCAGCAGCCTAGGACTAGCGGGACTTGGGGGGGAGCTGTTTTTT	CASSLGLAGLGGELFF
TRBV30	13	NA	NA	TRBJ1-1	TGTGCCTGGAGTTCCCAGGGAGGAATTAGGGCTTTCTTT	CAWSSQGGIRAFF
TRBV9	15	NA	TRBD2	TRBJ2-5	TGTGCCAGCAGCGCCGGGGGAGGGCCTCCAGAGACCCAGTACTTC	CASSAGGGPPETQYF
TRBV6-6	11	NA	NA	TRBJ1-3	TGTGCCAGCAGTTCCGCGAACACCATATATTTT	CASSSANTIYF
TRBV9	14	NA	NA	TRBJ1-4	TGTGCCAGCAGTTTCGGTTTAGCTAATGAAAAACTGTTTTTT	CASSFGLANEKLFF